The next 18 T cell receptor beta chains were all read from a single sample in a study of T cell changes during pregnancy in multiple sclerosis. Assay: immunoSEQ multiplex PCR; the TCRdb copy retains only in-frame clones and omits some. The top ten clones hold around 1.3% of a sample with 60,000 to 85,000 clones, 92% of them seen once. Sequenced material: peripheral blood, taken in the second trimester of pregnancy. The receptors were gathered from a female donor in good health, enrolled as a control in a pregnancy study.

The chain carries TRBV12-5 and TRBJ1-5, with D possibly TRBD1 on 6 matching bases. Trimming took off 7 bases at V and 0 bases at J, with 10 bases between the two ends. This CDR3 spans 14 amino acids. The germline CDR1 and CDR2 sequences are LGHNT and FRNRAP. The chain's CDR3 is CASERTDSNQPQHF. The CDR3 nucleotides are TGTGCTAGTGAGAGGACAGATAGCAATCAGCCCCAGCATTTT.

The chain combines TRBV7-9 with TRBJ2-2; 9 bases line up with TRBD2. V was clipped by 5 bases and J by 7 bases; unmatched bases: 11. This CDR3 is built from 16 residues. Per the germline V gene, CDR1 is SEHNR and CDR2 is FQNEAQ (reference sequence). CDR3 sequence: CASSPKLAGDGGELFF. The CDR3 DNA reads TGTGCCAGCAGCCCCAAGTTAGCGGGAGACGGCGGGGAGCTGTTTTTT.

The rearrangement links TRBV2 to TRBJ1-1, with 8 bases fitting TRBD1. Looked up from germline, CDR1 is SNHLY and CDR2 is FYNNEI. The CDR3 runs 17 residues. V lost 2 bases, J lost 3 bases, and 11 bases stayed unmatched. The CDR3 protein is CASSEMGRGPIDTEAFF. As DNA, the CDR3 is TGTGCCAGCAGTGAAATGGGCAGGGGGCCAATAGACACTGAAGCTTTCTTT.

CDR3 sequence (DNA): TGTGCCAGCAGCCGTCTAGGGGGATCTAACTATGGCTACACCTTC. It specifies CASSRLGGSNYGYTF. This chain uses TRBV5-4 with TRBJ1-2; TRBD1 might be the D (6 bases). Looked up from germline, CDR1 is SGHNT and CDR2 is YYREEE (reference sequence). V shed 4 bases and J shed 0 bases, with 13 bases lying between them. The CDR3 covers 15 residues. Supplemented by reference TRBV5-4 and TRBJ1-2, the full variable domain reads ETGVTQSPTHLIKTRGQQVTLRCSSQSGHNTVSWYQQALGQGPQFIFQYYREEENGRGNFPPRFSGLQFPNYSSELNVNALELDDSALYLCASSRLGGSNYGYTFGSGTRLTVV.

The rearrangement joins TRBV4-1 to TRBJ2-7; D remains unclear. This CDR3 is built from 14 residues. V was pared by 4 bases and J by 3 bases, with 13 bases between. The germline gives CDR1 MGHRA, CDR2 YSYEKL. This chain's CDR3 is CASSRATTLYEQYF. Written as DNA, the CDR3 is TGCGCCAGCAGCCGCGCAACTACCCTCTACGAGCAGTACTTC.

The V and J genes are TRBV28 and TRBJ2-3; TRBD1 aligns across 7 bases. Germline CDR1 is MDHEN and CDR2 is SYDVKM. The CDR3 is 15 residues long. Trimming removed 7 bases from V and 1 base from J; junction bases left unmatched: 8. Here the CDR3 DNA reads TGTGCCAGCATCCAACAGGGGCAACGCACAGATACGCAGTATTTT. Its protein is CASIQQGQRTDTQYF. Looking up the rest from reference TRBV28 and TRBJ2-3 gives the full variable domain: DVKVTQSSRYLVKRTGEKVFLECVQDMDHENMFWYRQDPGLGLRLIYFSYDVKMKEKGDIPEGYSVSREKKERFSLILESASTNQTSMYLCASIQQGQRTDTQYFGPGTRLTVL.

V is TRBV29-1 and J is TRBJ2-5, with D perhaps matching TRBD2 (7 bases). The CDR3 spans 16 residues. V was trimmed by 4 bases and J by 3 bases, leaving 21 bases between them. CDR1 is SQVTM, CDR2 ANQGSEA, per germline. CDR3 coding DNA: TGCAGCGTTGGAAGGGGGACATCAGGGAGGGAAGAGACCCAGTACTTC. This encodes CSVGRGTSGREETQYF.

The chain employs TRBV5-1 and TRBJ2-7; 8 nucleotides agree with TRBD2. Germline V gene sequence: CDR1 SGHRS, CDR2 YFSETQ. The CDR3 contains 14 residues. Germline trimming cut 3 bases from V and 5 bases from J; bases unmatched to any gene: 7. The CDR3: CASSSGGLADEQYF. Written as DNA, the CDR3 is TGCGCCAGCAGCTCTGGAGGACTAGCTGACGAGCAGTACTTC.

V is TRBV9 and J is TRBJ1-1; the D is unclear. The CDR3 has 13 residues. Germline V lookup: CDR1 SGDLS, CDR2 YYNGEE. Trimming shortened V by 0 bases and J by 1 base, and 4 bases separated the two germline ends. CDR3 nucleotides: TGTGCCAGCAGCGTAGGTCGGAACACTGAAGCTTTCTTT. Its translation: CASSVGRNTEAFF.

V is TRBV15 and J is TRBJ2-3, with a tentative D call TRBD1 (6 bases). The length of the CDR3 is 15 residues. The ends were cut back, 9 bases at V and 0 bases at J, with 16 bases in the middle. Germline CDR1 LNHNV, CDR2 YYDKDF (reference sequence). CDR3 in amino acids: CATGAPASSTDTQYF. CDR3 coding DNA: TGTGCCACGGGGGCTCCGGCCTCTAGCACAGATACGCAGTATTTT.

This clone was observed a single time. J is TRBJ2-3 and V is TRBV19; D may be TRBD2 (6 bases). This CDR3 contains 14 residues. Germline V gives CDR1 LNHDA, CDR2 SQIVND (reference sequence). The V end lost 8 bases, the J end lost 6 bases, and 18 bases lay between the germline ends. The CDR3 DNA reads as TGTGCCAGTGCCGCCAGCGGGTTGACGGATACGCAGTATTTT. Its protein is CASAASGLTDTQYF.

The V call is TRBV9, the J call TRBJ2-1; 7 bases fit TRBD1. This CDR3 comprises 17 residues. With V trimmed by 3 bases and J by 2 bases, 11 bases remained unmatched. Per the germline V gene, CDR1 is SGDLS and CDR2 is YYNGEE. CDR3 DNA: TGTGCCAGCAGCGCTCAATCCGGGACAGCCGCCTACAATGAGCAGTTCTTC. It codes for CASSAQSGTAAYNEQFF. Full variable domain (missing parts from reference TRBV9 and TRBJ2-1): DSGVTQTPKHLITATGQRVTLRCSPRSGDLSVYWYQQSLDQGLQFLIQYYNGEERAKGNILERFSAQQFPDLHSELNLSSLELGDSALYFCASSAQSGTAAYNEQFFGPGTRLTVL.

The genes are TRBV5-4 and TRBJ1-2, with TRBD1 matching over 8 bases. This CDR3 has 17 residues. Germline V gene lookup returns CDR1 SGHNT and CDR2 YYREEE (reference sequence). Unmatched junction bases numbered 16, after V lost 0 bases and J lost 9 bases. CDR3: CASSLEIPPRQGARYTF. CDR3 DNA: TGTGCCAGCAGCTTGGAAATCCCCCCCCGGCAGGGGGCACGCTACACCTTC.

This rearrangement joins TRBV28 to TRBJ1-6; D is possibly TRBD1 (5 bases). The CDR3 runs to 15 residues. V was shortened by 7 bases and J by 5 bases, with 15 bases between the two germline ends. The germline CDR1 and CDR2 sequences are MDHEN and SYDVKM. The CDR3 nucleotides are TGTGCCAGCACTGAGAGCAGGGTGGATAATTCACCCCTCCACTTT. Protein sequence: CASTESRVDNSPLHF.

The CDR3, as DNA: TGTGCCAGCAGCCCAAGAAGTCAGGGGGCAGGGGGCTACACCTTC. As protein: CASSPRSQGAGGYTF. The genes are TRBV9 and TRBJ1-2; 8 bases map to TRBD1. From germline, CDR1 is SGDLS and CDR2 YYNGEE. V was pared by 4 bases and J by 8 bases, with 13 bases of the junction left unmatched. There are 15 residues in the CDR3.

The chain recombines TRBV11-1 with TRBJ2-7, with a possible D match to TRBD2 (5 bases). The CDR3 length is 15 residues. Germline V lookup: CDR1 SGHAT, CDR2 FQDESV (reference sequence). Trimming cost V 3 bases and J 3 bases, with 15 bases left between them. CDR3 sequence (DNA): TGTGCCAGCAGCTTTGGACTCCTTGGCGGCTACGAGCAGTACTTC. Protein: CASSFGLLGGYEQYF. The full variable domain, its missing parts supplied by reference TRBV11-1 and TRBJ2-7, is EAEVAQSPRYKITEKSQAVAFWCDPISGHATLYWYRQILGQGPELLVQFQDESVVDDSQLPKDRFSAERLKGVDSTLKIQPAELGDSAMYLCASSFGLLGGYEQYFGPGTRLTVT.

The J gene is TRBJ2-1, the V gene TRBV10-3; D gene unclear. The germline V gene encodes CDR1 ENHRY and CDR2 SYGVKD. This CDR3 is 15 amino acids long. V was clipped by 3 bases and J by 3 bases, with 12 bases between them. This chain's CDR3 is CAISDMLPHYNEQFF. The CDR3, as DNA: TGTGCCATCAGTGACATGCTCCCACACTACAATGAGCAGTTCTTC.

The chain carries TRBV4-1 and TRBJ1-2; 9 bases map to TRBD1. CDR3 length equals 14 residues. CDR1 MGHRA and CDR2 YSYEKL come from the germline V gene. V was clipped by 4 bases and J by 2 bases; unmatched bases: 2. CDR3 region: CASSLGQGNYGYTF. The CDR3 bases are TGCGCCAGCAGCCTGGGACAGGGAAACTATGGCTACACCTTC.